Listed below are T cell receptor beta chains from one sample, sequenced in a study of brain metastases from non-small cell lung cancer. Repertoires were generated with immunoSEQ multiplex PCR, while TCRdb's copy carries only in-frame clones and drops some. The sample consists of 4,500 to 5,000 clones, approximately 91% of them appearing once. Specimen: tissue from a brain metastasis. The receptors come from a donor aged 40 or older with non-small cell lung cancer. Each CDR3 is given with its conserved first and last residue. A D gene is named only where the DNA matches it firmly. Clone size is given for some rows only: seen once, a few or many times, or a class if the clone is expanded.

once | TRBD1 | TRBJ1-1 | TRBV2 | TGTGCCAGCAGCGACCCAGGGGGGAGGACTGAAGCTTTCTTT | CASSDPGGRTEAFF
- | - | TRBJ1-1 | TRBV10-3 | TGTGCCATCTCCAAGAGTAACACTGAAGCTTTCTTT | CAISKSNTEAFF
- | TRBD1 | TRBJ1-2 | TRBV7-2 | TGTGCCAGCAGCGTTCGTGGGACAGGGGAGAGGAGGGTCTATGGCTACACCTTC | CASSVRGTGERRVYGYTF
- | - | TRBJ2-5 | TRBV5-1 | TGCGCCAGCAGCTGGAGTGGGGGACCATCCCAAGAGACCCAGTACTTC | CASSWSGGPSQETQYF
- | TRBD1 | TRBJ2-3 | TRBV5-1 | TGCGCCAGCAGGGGACAGAGCACAGATACGCAGTATTTT | CASRGQSTDTQYF
- | - | TRBJ2-5 | TRBV27 | TGTGCCAGCACCCCAGACGGGGAGACCCAGTACTTC | CASTPDGETQYF
- | TRBD2 | TRBJ2-7 | TRBV10-3 | TGTGCCAGCGAAGCGGGGGGGACCTCCTACGAGCAGTACTTC | CASEAGGTSYEQYF
- | - | TRBJ1-3 | TRBV25-1 | TGTGCCAGCAGTGAGAAGAGGAATGGAAACACCATATATTTT | CASSEKRNGNTIYF
once | TRBD1 | TRBJ1-2 | TRBV6-1 | TGTGCCAGCAGTGAAGCCGAGGGACAGGGGAGCTATGGCTACACCTTC | CASSEAEGQGSYGYTF
- | - | TRBJ2-7 | TRBV29-1 | TGCAGCGTTTCCGCGGGTGTAAGCTCCTACGAGCAGTACTTC | CSVSAGVSSYEQYF
- | - | TRBJ2-3 | TRBV7-3 | TGTGCCAGCAGCTTAATAGGGGGTGAGGGTACGCAGTATTTT | CASSLIGGEGTQYF
- | - | TRBJ2-7 | TRBV11-3 | TGTGCCAGCAGCTCCTCGTCCTTTTACGAGCAGTACTTC | CASSSSSFYEQYF
- | - | TRBJ2-2 | TRBV6-1 | TGTGCCAGCAGTGAAACGTGGGGGGCGGGAGTACGCAAAACGAACACCGGGGAGCTGTTTTTT | CASSETWGAGVRKTNTGELFF
- | TRBD1 | TRBJ2-3 | TRBV6-5 | TGTGCCAGCAAGGCCGGGGGACAGGGGTCCGATACGCAGTATTTT | CASKAGGQGSDTQYF
- | - | TRBJ2-7 | TRBV28 | TGTGCCAGCAGTTTCACTGCTAGATACGAGCAGTACTTC | CASSFTARYEQYF